This T cell receptor (beta chain) was sequenced in a study of molecular identifiers for immune sequencing clone quantification (dated by TCRdb to 2017 to 2018). Turning to the overall study: For a replicate experiment, RNA from 20,000 or 100,000 naive CD8 T cells was divided into five aliquots, of which four were sequenced. This methods study benchmarked molecular-identifier clustering-based TCR repertoire sequencing (MIDCIRS) and TCR RNA copy counting, using CD8 T cells to do so.

The investigation overall reported the following: When barcode sub-clustering was not used, chimeric consensus sequences inflated TCR diversity, with chimeras reaching as high as 47%. The naive libraries included spiked-in Jurkat TCR RNA (roughly 9 copies' worth), and this RNA is not part of the donor repertoire. Modeling estimated about three recovered TCR RNA copies per cell, compared with about 10 by digital PCR, which implies about 30% capture efficiency. Spiked-in Jurkat TCR RNA equivalent to a single cell was reported to be detectable even among one million naive CD8 T cells. The sizes of highly expanded clones could end up underestimated when identical TCR molecules share a barcode. In CMV-specific effector cells, over 98% of molecules were held by clones above 20 RNA copies, whereas under 1% of molecules were held by such clones in naive cells.

V ends up 5 bases short and J 4 bases short, with an unmatched junction base count of 12. Measured from the cysteine to the phenylalanine, the CDR3 is 17 residues long. Only CDR3 DNA remains: 51 bases, in frame from the first base. As encoded in the germline V gene (reference sequence), CDR1 is DFQATT while CDR2 is SNEGSKA. The library was generated by PCR. Data came from a NextSeq 500. Bulk TCR libraries were made following a previously described method, with the TCR primers given in Table S5. The Qiagen AllPrep DNA/RNA kit was used to purify total RNA. Before any analysis, reads coming from multiple sequencing runs of the same library were combined into one pool. Per the authors' processing: Only reads with exact TCR constant sequence were kept, trimmed to 150 nt, and grouped by their 12-nt molecular barcodes. Reads within each barcode group were sub-clustered using a 15% Levenshtein threshold, and quality-weighted consensus sequences were constructed for each RNA molecule. Non-functional sequences were discarded, and so were lower-count sequences lying one edit away from another sequence. On the basis of fitting two negative binomial distributions, barcode sub-clusters with fewer than 20% of the maximum read count were discarded. TCRdb trimmed public reads at Q25 via fastp, called clones via MiXCR and kept in-frame beta chains. Entries are consolidated by CDR3 protein sequence, retaining the most common genes and DNA. These V and J calls are TCRdb output, not the study's own analysis. Here the sample has 80,000 to 130,000 distinct CDR3 sequences; approximately 40% occur a single time. Together, the top ten hold about 4.2% of the sample.

Libraries of naive CD8 T cells were built from anywhere between about 17,000 and 1,000,000 sorted cells, with 10%, 30% or 50% of the purified RNA used. Naive CD8 T cells, defined as CD8+CD4-CCR7+CD45RA+, were FACS-sorted into RLT Plus buffer on a BD FACSAria II. Approximately 9 TCR copies' worth of Jurkat RNA were spiked into roughly 17,000-1,100,000 naive CD8 T cell samples to test detection sensitivity. Enrichment of CD8 T cells was done with RosetteSep CD8+ T Cell Enrichment Cocktail plus Ficoll-Paque, and ACK red cell lysis came afterward. This clonotype was detected many times. It has no known antigen specificity. No much larger clonotype is one base removed from it; base qualities were not supplied.

The source is a human donor in good health. Some libraries in this study had Jurkat cell RNA spiked in. In this chain, TRBV20-1 is recombined with TRBJ2-3, and 13 junction bases match TRBD2. Input material: naive CD8+ T cells from blood, with Jurkat cell RNA spiked in. The sample's cell subset or site label is to be understood as: FACS-sorted CD8+CD4-CCR7+CD45RA+ naive T cells. The bases read TGCAGTGCTGCCCCTGGACTAGCGGGAGCCCCTGCAGATACGCAGTATTTT. This translates into CSAAPGLAGAPADTQYF.